The rows below give T cell receptor beta chains drawn from one sample of a study of cytomegalovirus exposure and HLA in healthy donors. Clones were read by immunoSEQ multiplex PCR, and TCRdb kept only the in-frame ones, dropping some. The sample comprises 150,000 to 200,000 clones, roughly 83% of which are singletons, and more than 1.1% rests with the top ten. Sequencing was performed on PBMCs. These receptors originate from a woman between 18 and 30 years old in good health and CMV-seronegative. Each CDR3 is given with its conserved first and last residue. A D gene is named only where the DNA matches it firmly. A clone size is listed for some rows: how often the clone was seen (once, few, many), or a class if it is expanded.

>TRBJ2-5|TRBD1|TRBV11-1|-
TGTGCCAGCAGCTCCTCACAGGGGGTAGTAGAGACCCAGTACTTC
CASSSSQGVVETQYF
>TRBJ2-7|TRBD2|TRBV4-2|-
TGTGCCAGCAGCCCGGACTTAGCGGGAGGGTCCTACGAGCAGTACTTC
CASSPDLAGGSYEQYF
>TRBJ2-3|TRBD2|TRBV19|-
TGTGCCAGTAGTAAAAGGACTAGCGGGACAGATACGCAGTATTTT
CASSKRTSGTDTQYF
>TRBJ2-7|-|TRBV7-3|-
TGTGCCGATATCCGAAGGGGAGAGGGGGTCGGTTACGAGCAGTACTTC
CADIRRGEGVGYEQYF
>TRBJ2-2|TRBD2|TRBV5-6|-
TGTGCCAGCAGCTTAGGTATAGCGGGGGGAATCACCGGGGAGCTGTTTTTT
CASSLGIAGGITGELFF
>TRBJ2-2|TRBD2|TRBV7-2|-
TGTGCCAGCAGCTTAGGACTAGCGGCTACCGGGGAGCTGTTTTTT
CASSLGLAATGELFF
>TRBJ1-5|-|TRBV5-4|few
TGTGCCAGCAGCTCACGGGTCGCCAAAACGCAGCCCCAGCATTTT
CASSSRVAKTQPQHF
>TRBJ2-7|-|TRBV11-1|-
TGTGCCAGCAGACCGGCAGGGCAAAGGGAGCAGTACTTC
CASRPAGQREQYF
>TRBJ1-1|-|TRBV27|-
TGTGCCAGCTCCTCTCGCGGGGGCTGGGAAACTGAAGCTTTCTTT
CASSSRGGWETEAFF
>TRBJ1-5|-|TRBV19|-
TGTGCCAGTAGTATTAGTTCAAATCAGCCCCAGCATTTT
CASSISSNQPQHF
>TRBJ1-5|-|TRBV6-1|few
TGTGCCAGCAGTGGGTATTCCGGACAAGTTAATCAGCCCCAGCATTTT
CASSGYSGQVNQPQHF
>TRBJ1-5|TRBD1|TRBV6-1|-
TGTGCCAGCAGTGAATCGGTGACAGGGAATCAGCCCCAGCATTTT
CASSESVTGNQPQHF
>TRBJ2-2|-|TRBV6-5|-
TGTGCCAGCAGGGGCGCCAGGCGCACCGGGGAGCTGTTTTTT
CASRGARRTGELFF
>TRBJ2-1|TRBD2|TRBV18|-
TGTGCCAGCTCACCTTCACTAGCGGGAGGGGTCGTTTACAATGAGCAGTTCTTC
CASSPSLAGGVVYNEQFF
>TRBJ2-5|-|TRBV5-1|once
TGCGCCAGCAGCTTGCGGCCGGGGCAAGAGACCCAGTACTTC
CASSLRPGQETQYF
>TRBJ2-3|TRBD2|TRBV6-1|-
TGTGCCACTTCCCTAGCGGGAGAAGGAGATACGCAGTATTTT
CATSLAGEGDTQYF
>TRBJ2-7|-|TRBV28|-
TGTGCCAGCAGCCCGAGGAGGGGGAGGGCCTCCGAGCAGTACTTC
CASSPRRGRASEQYF
>TRBJ1-2|TRBD1|TRBV7-2|-
TGTGCCAGCAGCTCGAACCGACAGGGAATAATCTATGGCTACACCTTC
CASSSNRQGIIYGYTF
>TRBJ1-1|-|TRBV19|-
TGTGCCAGTACGGCGGGCCCTTTTACGAACACTGAAGCTTTCTTT
CASTAGPFTNTEAFF
>TRBJ2-3|TRBD2|TRBV25-1|-
TGTGCCAGCTGGACTAGGTCAGATACGCAGTATTTT
CASWTRSDTQYF
>TRBJ1-1|TRBD1|TRBV5-8|few
TGTGCCATCCGCGATACCGCCCGGGGACAGCCGAACACTGAAGCTTTCTTT
CAIRDTARGQPNTEAFF
>TRBJ2-1|TRBD1|TRBV7-2|-
TGTGCCAGCAGCTTAGGGACAGGGCCCTACAATGAGCAGTTCTTC
CASSLGTGPYNEQFF
>TRBJ2-2|-|TRBV2|-
TGTGCCAGCAAGCGGCAGGGAGGCACCGGGGAGCTGTTTTTT
CASKRQGGTGELFF
>TRBJ2-3|TRBD2|TRBV2|-
TGTGCCAGCAGCGGTGGGACTAGGTTAGATACGCAGTATTTT
CASSGGTRLDTQYF
>TRBJ2-7|-|TRBV6-6|-
TGTGCCAGCAGTTACGGGGGGACTTACGAGCAGTACTTC
CASSYGGTYEQYF
>TRBJ2-3|-|TRBV28|-
TGTGCCAGCAGTTTGATTAGCGGTACTCGTGATACGCAGTATTTT
CASSLISGTRDTQYF
>TRBJ2-2|TRBD1|TRBV19|-
TGTGCCAGTAACTACCCGGGACAGCGGAACACCGGGGAGCTGTTTTTT
CASNYPGQRNTGELFF
>TRBJ1-4|-|TRBV21-1|-
TGTGCCAGCAGCAAAGCAGGGCAGGGGTTGTTTGGTTCTGAAAAACTGTTTTTT
CASSKAGQGLFGSEKLFF
>TRBJ1-3|-|TRBV27|-
TGTGCCAGCAGGCCGGGGGGTATGCCTGGAAACACCATATATTTT
CASRPGGMPGNTIYF
>TRBJ2-3|-|TRBV2|-
TGTGCCAGCAGGGCCGACTACACAGATACGCAGTATTTT
CASRADYTDTQYF
>TRBJ2-7|TRBD1|TRBV7-6|-
TGTGCCAGCAGCTTAGGGCAGGGGGCCCTCGGGGAGCAGTACTTC
CASSLGQGALGEQYF
>TRBJ2-7|-|TRBV27|-
TGTGCCAGCAGTTATGGGCGAGCCTACGAGCAGTACTTC
CASSYGRAYEQYF
>TRBJ1-1|-|TRBV9|-
TGTGCCAGCAGCGTAGGGCAGGCGAACACTGAAGCTTTCTTT
CASSVGQANTEAFF
>TRBJ1-2|TRBD1|TRBV9|-
TGTGCCAGCAGCGCGAACAGGGGGAACTATGGCTACACCTTC
CASSANRGNYGYTF
>TRBJ2-3|-|TRBV29-1|-
TGCAGCGTTGATCGCCAGCGACAGCTCACAGATACGCAGTATTTT
CSVDRQRQLTDTQYF
>TRBJ1-2|-|TRBV14|-
TGTGCCAGCAGCCAATGGATTGAAGCGACCTATGGCTACACCTTC
CASSQWIEATYGYTF
>TRBJ1-4|-|TRBV5-1|-
TGCGCCAGCAGCGAAGGACAGAATGAAAAACTGTTTTTT
CASSEGQNEKLFF
>TRBJ1-2|TRBD1|TRBV5-1|-
TGCGCCAGCAGCAAGGGACAGGGAGTTGGCTACACCTTC
CASSKGQGVGYTF
>TRBJ1-1|-|TRBV28|-
TGTGCCAGCAGTGACCGACTCGGAGTTAACACTGAAGCTTTCTTT
CASSDRLGVNTEAFF
>TRBJ2-1|-|TRBV9|-
TGTGCCAGCAGCCTGGGGCAGGGGAAGTTCTTC
CASSLGQGKFF
>TRBJ2-3|TRBD1|TRBV27|-
TGTGCCAGCAGTTGGTCGGGACAGGGGTTCACAGATACGCAGTATTTT
CASSWSGQGFTDTQYF
>TRBJ1-1|-|TRBV6-1|-
TGTGCCAGCAGTGAAAGCGGGCTCGGGGAGGCTTTCTTT
CASSESGLGEAFF
>TRBJ2-7|TRBD2|TRBV7-8|-
TGTGCCAGCAGCTTAGCTAGAGCGGGGGTGATAAACTACGAGCAGTACTTC
CASSLARAGVINYEQYF
>TRBJ2-7|-|TRBV7-2|-
TGTGCCAGCAGCTTAGCCTCAACAGGGCCGCAAGGCTACGAGCAGTACTTC
CASSLASTGPQGYEQYF
>TRBJ1-2|TRBD1|TRBV25-1|once
TGTGCCAGCAGTGAAGCCGGGACAGGAGATAACTATGGCTACACCTTC
CASSEAGTGDNYGYTF
>TRBJ2-1|TRBD1|TRBV27|once
TGTGCCAGCAGTTTGACGACAGGGGGTTTCTACAATGAGCAGTTCTTC
CASSLTTGGFYNEQFF
>TRBJ2-2|-|TRBV27|once
TGTGCCAGCAGTTTCGAGGTGAACACCGGGGAGCTGTTTTTT
CASSFEVNTGELFF
>TRBJ2-1|TRBD1|TRBV5-1|few
TGCGCCAGCAAGGCTGGACAGGAGTTCTTCTCCTACAATGAGCAGTTCTTC
CASKAGQEFFSYNEQFF
>TRBJ2-7|-|TRBV11-3|-
TGTGCCAGCAGCTCGGAGACAGACTACGAGCAGTACTTC
CASSSETDYEQYF
>TRBJ2-5|TRBD2|TRBV10-3|-
TGTGCCAAACCGGGACTAGCGGGGGGGCCGCGTGAGACCCAGTACTTC
CAKPGLAGGPRETQYF
>TRBJ1-1|-|TRBV6-5|once
TGTGCCAGCAGTTACTCGAAAGGGGTGGGTGAAGCTTTCTTT
CASSYSKGVGEAFF
>TRBJ1-4|-|TRBV4-1|-
TGCGCCAGCAGCCAATATCGACGCAGGGAATCTGAAAAACTGTTTTTT
CASSQYRRRESEKLFF
>TRBJ1-5|-|TRBV27|-
TGTGCCAGCAGACAGGTTAGCAATCAGCCCCAGCATTTT
CASRQVSNQPQHF
>TRBJ2-7|TRBD2|TRBV4-1|once
TGCGCCAGCAGCCAAGAGACGCCGGGGGGGCTCTACGAGCAGTACTTC
CASSQETPGGLYEQYF
>TRBJ1-1|-|TRBV6-4|-
TGTGCCAGCAGAGGGAGTTGGAACACTGAAGCTTTCTTT
CASRGSWNTEAFF
>TRBJ2-3|TRBD2|TRBV9|-
TGTGCCAGCAGCGTACCCCGACTAGCGGGGGATCGATCGGGTAGCACAGATACGCAGTATTTT
CASSVPRLAGDRSGSTDTQYF